A selection of T cell receptor beta chains follows, all from one sample in a study of blood T cell repertoires in COVID-19. Some clones are missing from TCRdb's copy, which holds only in-frame ones; the method was immunoSEQ multiplex PCR. The sample includes over 100,000 clones, over 80% of them seen just once. The sample taken for sequencing was peripheral blood. These receptors were taken from a woman aged 55-75 years with acute or convalescent COVID-19. Each CDR3 is given with its conserved first and last residue. The D gene is left open where the match is weak. Where a row states a size, it is once, few, many or the class of an expanded clone; other rows omit it.

clone_size	j_call	d_call	v_call	cdr3_aa	cdr3_nt
-	TRBJ1-3	-	TRBV13	CASFERNSGNTIYF	TGTGCCAGCTTTGAGAGAAACTCTGGAAACACCATATATTTT
-	TRBJ1-1	-	TRBV2	CASSTEMGAGAEAFF	TGTGCCAGCTCGACTGAAATGGGTGCAGGGGCTGAAGCTTTCTTT
few	TRBJ1-6	-	TRBV10-2	CATAGRENSPLHF	TGCGCCACCGCGGGACGGGAGAATTCACCCCTCCACTTT
-	TRBJ2-7	TRBD1	TRBV5-1	CASSLGTGDFYEQYF	TGCGCCAGCAGCTTGGGGACAGGGGATTTCTACGAGCAGTACTTC
-	TRBJ2-2	TRBD1	TRBV7-9	CASSRSGQASNTGELFF	TGTGCCAGCAGCCGTAGTGGACAGGCCTCGAACACCGGGGAGCTGTTTTTT
-	TRBJ2-5	-	TRBV28	CASSRTRDSQETQYF	TGTGCCAGCAGCCGAACGCGGGACAGCCAAGAGACCCAGTACTTC
-	TRBJ2-1	-	TRBV5-1	CASSLASSSYNEQFF	TGCGCCAGCAGCTTGGCTAGTTCCTCCTACAATGAGCAGTTCTTC
-	TRBJ2-5	-	TRBV27	CASSARGSTTQYF	TGTGCCAGTTCCGCTAGAGGTTCCACGACCCAGTACTTC
-	TRBJ1-1	-	TRBV5-1	CASSLSGANTEAFF	TGCGCCAGCAGCTTGAGCGGGGCGAACACTGAAGCTTTCTTT
-	TRBJ1-5	TRBD1	TRBV19	CATTGTGTNPQHF	TGTGCCACAACTGGGACAGGGACGAACCCCCAGCATTTT
-	TRBJ1-2	TRBD1	TRBV3-1/TRBV3-2	CASRRTGSGGYTF	TGTGCCAGCAGACGGACAGGGTCTGGTGGCTACACCTTC
-	TRBJ1-1	-	TRBV19	CASKGVVNTEAFF	TGTGCCAGTAAGGGGGTCGTGAACACTGAAGCTTTCTTT
-	TRBJ1-1	TRBD1	TRBV7-9	CASSLPRTGVTEAFF	TGTGCCAGCAGCTTACCAAGGACAGGGGTGACTGAAGCTTTCTTT
-	TRBJ1-1	-	TRBV28	CASSLPGTLEAFF	TGTGCCAGCAGTTTACCCGGGACACTTGAAGCTTTCTTT
-	TRBJ1-2	TRBD1	TRBV12-3/TRBV12-4	CASGLGQTRAF	TGTGCCAGCGGCCTGGGACAGACGCGGGCCTTC
-	TRBJ1-2	TRBD1	TRBV6-5	CASRRDRSFYGYTF	TGTGCCAGCAGGCGGGACAGGAGCTTCTATGGCTACACCTTC
few	TRBJ1-5	TRBD1	TRBV30	CAWSAGTGKNQPQHF	TGTGCCTGGAGCGCCGGGACAGGGAAAAATCAGCCCCAGCATTTT
-	TRBJ1-3	-	TRBV5-1	CASSSEGSRGNTIYF	TGCGCCAGCAGCTCTGAGGGCTCCAGGGGAAACACCATATATTTT
-	TRBJ2-5	TRBD1	TRBV27	CASSSGTGGRETQYF	TGTGCCAGCAGTTCCGGGACAGGGGGACGGGAGACCCAGTACTTC
-	TRBJ2-1	-	TRBV6-5	CASRKRGGVINEQFF	TGTGCCAGCCGAAAACGAGGAGGGGTAATTAATGAGCAGTTCTTC
-	TRBJ2-1	-	TRBV7-3	CASSLSARNEQFF	TGTGCCAGCAGCTTATCAGCCAGGAATGAGCAGTTCTTC
-	TRBJ1-1	-	TRBV7-9	CATTRAQGMNTEAFF	TGTGCCACCACACGAGCCCAGGGCATGAACACTGAAGCTTTCTTT
-	TRBJ1-2	TRBD1	TRBV28	CASSLFSGTGGGYTF	TGTGCCAGCAGTTTATTCTCCGGGACAGGAGGGGGCTACACCTTC
once	TRBJ1-5	TRBD1	TRBV19	CAVRDRGNQPQHF	TGTGCCGTCCGGGACAGGGGCAATCAGCCCCAGCATTTT
-	TRBJ1-1	-	TRBV14	CASSTRTEAFF	TGTGCCAGCAGCACCCGGACTGAAGCTTTCTTT
-	TRBJ2-1	TRBD2	TRBV3-1/TRBV3-2	CASSSLAGANEQFF	TGTGCCAGCAGCAGTCTAGCGGGAGCCAATGAGCAGTTCTTC
-	TRBJ1-2	-	TRBV28	CASRETTGSGYTF	TGTGCCAGCAGAGAAACCACAGGGAGTGGCTACACCTTC
-	TRBJ1-1	-	TRBV4-2	CASSQGARASEAFF	TGTGCCAGCAGCCAAGGCGCCAGGGCTAGTGAAGCTTTCTTT
-	TRBJ2-1	TRBD2	TRBV18	CASSHRGGGGEGNEQFF	TGTGCCAGCTCCCACCGGGGGGGCGGAGGCGAGGGCAATGAGCAGTTCTTC
-	TRBJ1-3	-	TRBV9	CASSVGAGNEGNTIYF	TGTGCCAGCAGCGTAGGGGCAGGGAACGAGGGAAACACCATATATTTT
-	TRBJ2-7	-	TRBV19	CASSTPMRRPNEQYF	TGTGCCAGTAGTACCCCAATGCGGAGGCCCAACGAGCAGTACTTC